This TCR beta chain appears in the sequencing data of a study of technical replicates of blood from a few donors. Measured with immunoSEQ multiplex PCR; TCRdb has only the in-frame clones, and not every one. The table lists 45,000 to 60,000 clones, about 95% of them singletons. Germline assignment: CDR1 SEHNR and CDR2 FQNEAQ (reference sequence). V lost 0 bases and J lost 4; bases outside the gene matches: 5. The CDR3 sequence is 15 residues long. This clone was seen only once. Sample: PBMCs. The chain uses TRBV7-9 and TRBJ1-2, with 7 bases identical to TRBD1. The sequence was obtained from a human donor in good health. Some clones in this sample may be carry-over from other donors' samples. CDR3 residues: CASSLAEGAIYGYTF. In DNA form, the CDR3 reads TGTGCCAGCAGCTTAGCGGAGGGGGCAATCTATGGCTACACCTTC.